This T cell receptor beta chain was found in a study of shared clonotypes between healthy human individuals. The CDR3 sequence is 15 residues long. Per germline, CDR1 MGHDK and CDR2 SYGVNS. Points on this clone: This is likely an artifact of a read error, given a far larger clone one base away.

The assay was immunoSEQ multiplex PCR, and TCRdb's table has in-frame clones only and misses some. The sample consists of fewer than 650,000 clones, 76% of them appearing once. Material: PBMCs. The TCR was taken from a woman aged 40 to 49 in good health. Some clones in this sample may be carry-over from other donors' samples. This chain joins TRBV25-1 and TRBJ2-3; D might be TRBD2 (6 bases). The DNA of the CDR3 is TGTGCCAGCAGTGCAATCTCTACTAGCACAGATGCGCAGTATTTT. Translation: CASSAISTSTDAQYF.